Shown below are 9 T cell receptor beta chains from a single sample sequenced in a study of CD8+ T cells in alopecia areata. Treatment described: oral pan-JAK inhibitor, 5-10 mg twice daily. Sequencing templates came from extracted RNA that was reverse transcribed into cDNA. Repertoires were generated with immunoSEQ multiplex PCR, while TCRdb's copy carries only in-frame clones and drops some. The sample records about 180,000 clones, around 58% being singletons. The source material was CD4+ T cells sorted from blood, sampled at approximately week 56, from a patient treated with tofacitinib. The receptors originated from a human donor with alopecia areata.

V gene TRBV29-1 combines with J gene TRBJ1-1; no reliable D call. The CDR3 totals 11 residues. Germline CDR1 SQVTM, CDR2 ANQGSEA. V gave up 4 bases and J gave up 3 bases, with 6 bases separating them. The CDR3: CSVVSDTEAFF. The CDR3 region has the DNA TGCAGCGTTGTCTCGGACACTGAAGCTTTCTTT. Full variable domain (outside the CDR3, taken from reference TRBV29-1 and TRBJ1-1): SAVISQKPSRDICQRGTSLTIQCQVDSQVTMMFWYRQQPGQSLTLIATANQGSEATYESGFVIDKFPISRPNLTFSTLTVSNMSPEDSSIYLCSVVSDTEAFFGQGTRLTVV.

The rearrangement uses TRBV6-6 and TRBJ2-7; tentatively, D is TRBD2 (6 bases). Germline CDR1 is MNHNY and CDR2 is SVGAGI (reference sequence). This CDR3 has 14 amino acids. Trimming took 6 bases from V and 2 from J, leaving 14 bases between them. The CDR3 nucleotides read TGTGCCAGCAGCCCCGCCGGGGGAACCTACGAGCAGTACTTC. This encodes CASSPAGGTYEQYF.

The rearrangement joins TRBV19 to TRBJ2-4; possible D gene TRBD1, 5 bases. Trimming cost V 7 bases and J 7 bases, with 14 bases left between them. This CDR3 spans 13 amino acids. Germline CDR1 and CDR2: LNHDA and SQIVND (reference sequence). Here the CDR3 DNA reads TGTGCCAGTACCGTCGGCCAGGGTAACATTCAGTACTTC. Its translation is CASTVGQGNIQYF.

This clone was picked up one time. The chain links TRBV2 to TRBJ1-1; 7 nucleotides agree with TRBD1. Germline lookup yields CDR1 SNHLY and CDR2 FYNNEI. V lost 6 bases, J lost 1 base, and 5 bases stayed unmatched. The length of the CDR3 is 14 residues. In DNA form, the CDR3 reads TGTGCCAGCAGGCAGGGACAGAAGAACACTGAAGCTTTCTTT. This sequence encodes CASRQGQKNTEAFF.

This clone turned up a few times. This chain joins TRBV14 and TRBJ1-2; D gene unclear. The V gene lost 0 bases and the J gene lost 4 bases, with 6 bases spanning the gap. In germline, CDR1 is SGHDN, CDR2 FVKESK. The length of the CDR3 is 13 residues. CDR3: CASSQDLGYGYTF. CDR3 bases: TGTGCCAGCAGCCAAGATTTGGGCTATGGCTACACCTTC.

The chain has TRBV30 and TRBJ2-2, with D possibly called TRBD1 or TRBD2 (5 bases each). The CDR3 is made up of 13 amino acids. V lost 7 bases to trimming and J lost 1 base, with 10 bases between them. Germline V gene data show CDR1 as GTSNPN and CDR2 as SVGIG (reference sequence). This CDR3 is CASTGRNTGELFF. DNA for the CDR3: TGTGCCTCGACGGGGCGGAACACCGGGGAGCTGTTTTTT.

The gene calls are TRBV15 and TRBJ1-1; weak D call: TRBD1 (5 bases). CDR3 length equals 14 residues. Trimming shortened V by 7 bases and J by 7 bases, and 19 bases separated the two germline ends. CDR1 and CDR2 (germline): LNHNV, YYDKDF (reference sequence). In DNA form, the CDR3 reads TGTGCCACCAAGGATCAGGGCCAAAACGTTGAAGCTTTCTTT. Translating gives CATKDQGQNVEAFF.

The chain links TRBV2 to TRBJ1-6; D not resolved. V was shortened by 3 bases and J by 4 bases, with 10 bases between the two germline ends. The CDR3 length is 15 residues. Germline V gene lookup returns CDR1 SNHLY and CDR2 FYNNEI. Here the CDR3 reads CASSESRVYNSPLHF. In DNA form, the CDR3 reads TGTGCCAGCAGTGAGTCAAGGGTGTATAATTCACCCCTCCACTTT.

This clone occurred once. The chain is built from TRBV6-5 and TRBJ1-5; D may be TRBD1 (5 bases). V shed 0 bases and J shed 7 bases, with 16 bases lying between them. Germline V gene lookup returns CDR1 MNHEY and CDR2 SVGAGI. This CDR3 spans 16 amino acids. CDR3 DNA sequence: TGTGCCAGCAGTTACTCGAACCAGGGTGCGGAACAGCCCCAGCATTTT. It translates to CASSYSNQGAEQPQHF.